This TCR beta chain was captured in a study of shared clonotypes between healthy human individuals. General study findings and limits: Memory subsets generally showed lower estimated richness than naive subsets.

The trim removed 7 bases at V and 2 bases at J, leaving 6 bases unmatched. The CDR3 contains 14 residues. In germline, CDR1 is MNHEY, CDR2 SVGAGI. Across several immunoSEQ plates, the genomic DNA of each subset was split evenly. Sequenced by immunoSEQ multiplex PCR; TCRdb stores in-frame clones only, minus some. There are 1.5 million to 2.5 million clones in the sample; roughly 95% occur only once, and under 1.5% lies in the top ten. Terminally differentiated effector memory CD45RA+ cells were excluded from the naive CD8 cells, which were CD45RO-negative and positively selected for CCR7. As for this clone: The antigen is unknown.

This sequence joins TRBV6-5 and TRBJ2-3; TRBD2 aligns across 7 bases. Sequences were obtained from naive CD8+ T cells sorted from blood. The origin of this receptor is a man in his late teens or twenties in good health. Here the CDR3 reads CASTRDYHTDTQYF. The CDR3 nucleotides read TGTGCCAGCACCCGGGACTATCACACAGATACGCAGTATTTT.